This is a list of T cell receptor beta chains from one sample in a study of blood T cell repertoires in COVID-19. Using immunoSEQ multiplex PCR, the repertoire was profiled, and TCRdb retains in-frame clones only, with some absent. The repertoire holds about 200,000 clones, with over 80% as singletons. What was sequenced was peripheral blood. The origin of the receptors is a man in his 60s with COVID-19, enrolled during active disease. CDR3s include the opening cysteine and the closing phenylalanine or tryptophan. A D gene is named only where the DNA matches it firmly. Rows may omit the clone size; those that give it use once, few, many or a size class.

d_gene: TRBD1; v_gene: TRBV4-2; j_gene: TRBJ1-2; abundance: .; CDR3aa: CASSLGTAEYYGYTF; CDR3nt: TGTGCCAGCAGCCTCGGGACAGCAGAGTACTATGGCTACACCTTC
d_gene: .; v_gene: TRBV29-1; j_gene: TRBJ2-1; abundance: .; CDR3aa: CSVASSYNEQFF; CDR3nt: TGCAGCGTTGCCAGCTCCTACAATGAGCAGTTCTTC
d_gene: TRBD2; v_gene: TRBV11-2; j_gene: TRBJ2-1; abundance: .; CDR3aa: CASSRAGTNYNEQFF; CDR3nt: TGTGCCAGCAGCCGAGCGGGGACCAACTACAATGAGCAGTTCTTC
d_gene: .; v_gene: TRBV11-3; j_gene: TRBJ2-7; abundance: .; CDR3aa: CASSLRHLSYEQYF; CDR3nt: TGTGCCAGCAGCTTACGACACCTCTCCTACGAGCAGTACTTC
d_gene: .; v_gene: TRBV3-1/TRBV3-2; j_gene: TRBJ2-7; abundance: .; CDR3aa: CASSPTSITSNRYF; CDR3nt: TGTGCCAGCAGCCCGACATCTATTACGAGCAATCGGTACTTC
d_gene: TRBD1; v_gene: TRBV4-2; j_gene: TRBJ2-7; abundance: .; CDR3aa: CASSQPRDRPTYEQYF; CDR3nt: TGTGCCAGCAGCCAGCCCCGGGACAGGCCAACCTACGAGCAGTACTTC
d_gene: TRBD1; v_gene: TRBV4-2; j_gene: TRBJ1-4; abundance: .; CDR3aa: CASSQVPQGGGEKLFF; CDR3nt: TGTGCCAGCAGCCAAGTCCCTCAGGGGGGCGGCGAAAAACTGTTTTTT
d_gene: TRBD1; v_gene: TRBV6-2/TRBV6-3; j_gene: TRBJ1-1; abundance: .; CDR3aa: CASSLPGQGFTEAFF; CDR3nt: TGTGCCAGCAGTTTACCGGGACAGGGTTTCACTGAAGCTTTCTTT
d_gene: .; v_gene: TRBV4-1; j_gene: TRBJ2-1; abundance: .; CDR3aa: CASRLGHSSYNEQFF; CDR3nt: TGCGCCAGCAGACTGGGACACAGCTCCTACAATGAGCAGTTCTTC
d_gene: .; v_gene: TRBV19; j_gene: TRBJ1-6; abundance: few; CDR3aa: CASSIQGSYNSPLHF; CDR3nt: TGTGCCAGTAGTATTCAGGGCTCCTATAATTCACCCCTCCACTTT
d_gene: TRBD1; v_gene: TRBV20-1; j_gene: TRBJ2-1; abundance: .; CDR3aa: CSASGDRVNEQFF; CDR3nt: TGCAGTGCTAGTGGGGACAGGGTAAATGAGCAGTTCTTC
d_gene: .; v_gene: TRBV9; j_gene: TRBJ1-1; abundance: .; CDR3aa: CASSVRQEITEAFF; CDR3nt: TGTGCCAGCAGCGTTCGACAGGAAATTACTGAAGCTTTCTTT
d_gene: .; v_gene: TRBV7-2; j_gene: TRBJ1-6; abundance: few; CDR3aa: CASNPYWGVNSPLHF; CDR3nt: TGTGCCAGCAACCCTTACTGGGGCGTTAATTCACCCCTCCACTTT
d_gene: .; v_gene: TRBV7-9; j_gene: TRBJ2-7; abundance: .; CDR3aa: CASSFQVFYEQYF; CDR3nt: TGTGCCAGCAGCTTTCAGGTTTTCTACGAGCAGTACTTC
d_gene: .; v_gene: TRBV6-2/TRBV6-3; j_gene: TRBJ1-2; abundance: .; CDR3aa: CASSDPTVGYTF; CDR3nt: TGTGCCAGCAGTGACCCGACAGTTGGCTACACCTTC
d_gene: .; v_gene: TRBV7-9; j_gene: TRBJ1-1; abundance: .; CDR3aa: CASSPNDRPWGAFF; CDR3nt: TGTGCCAGCAGCCCGAACGACAGACCCTGGGGAGCTTTCTTT
d_gene: .; v_gene: TRBV19; j_gene: TRBJ1-6; abundance: .; CDR3aa: CATTGGTRHNSPLHF; CDR3nt: TGTGCCACCACGGGGGGGACAAGACATAATTCACCCCTCCACTTT
d_gene: .; v_gene: TRBV12-3/TRBV12-4; j_gene: TRBJ1-2; abundance: few; CDR3aa: CASSRRTGYGYTF; CDR3nt: TGTGCCAGCAGTCGCCGGACGGGGTATGGCTACACCTTC
d_gene: .; v_gene: TRBV4-2; j_gene: TRBJ1-2; abundance: .; CDR3aa: CASSQDRAAGYTF; CDR3nt: TGTGCCAGCAGCCAAGACAGGGCAGCTGGCTACACCTTC
d_gene: .; v_gene: TRBV5-1; j_gene: TRBJ2-3; abundance: .; CDR3aa: CASSLDGRQGDTQYF; CDR3nt: TGCGCCAGCAGCTTGGATGGCAGGCAGGGAGATACGCAGTATTTT
d_gene: TRBD2; v_gene: TRBV7-8; j_gene: TRBJ2-5; abundance: .; CDR3aa: CASSPTTRTSGGKETQYF; CDR3nt: TGTGCCAGCAGCCCAACGACGAGGACTAGCGGGGGCAAAGAGACCCAGTACTTC
d_gene: .; v_gene: TRBV30; j_gene: TRBJ1-1; abundance: .; CDR3aa: CAWGTPLRMNTEAFF; CDR3nt: TGTGCCTGGGGGACACCCCTTAGGATGAACACTGAAGCTTTCTTT
d_gene: TRBD1; v_gene: TRBV5-6; j_gene: TRBJ2-5; abundance: .; CDR3aa: CASTKDRASWETQYF; CDR3nt: TGTGCCAGCACAAAAGACAGGGCTTCCTGGGAGACCCAGTACTTC
d_gene: .; v_gene: TRBV21-1; j_gene: TRBJ1-4; abundance: .; CDR3aa: CASSVGDRRTDEKLFF; CDR3nt: TGTGCCAGCAGCGTGGGGGACAGGAGGACGGATGAAAAACTGTTTTTT
d_gene: .; v_gene: TRBV10-1; j_gene: TRBJ2-3; abundance: .; CDR3aa: CASSEYSGRSTDTQYF; CDR3nt: TGCGCCAGCAGCGAATATTCCGGGAGATCCACAGATACGCAGTATTTT
d_gene: TRBD1; v_gene: TRBV7-9; j_gene: TRBJ1-2; abundance: .; CDR3aa: CASSDQGDDYGYTF; CDR3nt: TGTGCCAGCAGCGACCAGGGGGATGACTATGGCTACACCTTC